This T cell receptor (beta chain) was sequenced for a study of blood T cell repertoires in COVID-19. Study context: Some COVID-19 samples were acute and others convalescent; all came from the United States, Italy and Spain.

Original handling: Estimates of nucleated cell counts were drawn from the amplification of reference gene primers. Profiling relied on immunoSEQ multiplex PCR, and the TCRdb table lists in-frame clones only, not all of them. The V and J calls and clone size come from that table; D and trimming were worked out from the DNA. Of roughly 81,000 clones listed, around 86% are singletons. The CDR3 extends over 15 amino acids. V was trimmed by 10 bases and J by 0 bases, leaving 16 bases between them. Germline V gene sequence: CDR1 ENHRY, CDR2 SYGVKD. The specimen was peripheral blood. This chain joins TRBV10-3 and TRBJ1-3, with a weak D call TRBD1 (5 bases). The source of this sequence is a woman in her sixties or seventies with acute or convalescent COVID-19. CDR3: CATLTGTYSGNTIYF. The CDR3 DNA reads TGTGCCACGCTCACAGGCACTTACTCTGGAAACACCATATATTTT.